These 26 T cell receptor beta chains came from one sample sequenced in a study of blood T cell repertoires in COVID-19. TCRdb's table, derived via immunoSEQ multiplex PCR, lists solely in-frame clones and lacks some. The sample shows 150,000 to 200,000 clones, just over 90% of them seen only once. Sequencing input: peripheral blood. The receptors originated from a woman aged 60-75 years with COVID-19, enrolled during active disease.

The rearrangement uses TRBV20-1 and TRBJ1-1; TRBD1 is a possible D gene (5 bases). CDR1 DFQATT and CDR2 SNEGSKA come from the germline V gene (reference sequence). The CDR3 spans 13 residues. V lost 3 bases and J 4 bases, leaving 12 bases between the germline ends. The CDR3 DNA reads TGCAGTGCTAGTTGGACATTACGCACTGAAGCTTTCTTT. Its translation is CSASWTLRTEAFF.

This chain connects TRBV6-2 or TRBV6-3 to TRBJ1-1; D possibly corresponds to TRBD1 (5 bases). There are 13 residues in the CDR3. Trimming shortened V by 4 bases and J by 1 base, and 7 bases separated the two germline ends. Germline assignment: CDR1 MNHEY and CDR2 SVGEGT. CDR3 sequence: CASSLGANTEAFF. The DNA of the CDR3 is TGTGCCAGCAGTTTAGGGGCGAACACTGAAGCTTTCTTT.

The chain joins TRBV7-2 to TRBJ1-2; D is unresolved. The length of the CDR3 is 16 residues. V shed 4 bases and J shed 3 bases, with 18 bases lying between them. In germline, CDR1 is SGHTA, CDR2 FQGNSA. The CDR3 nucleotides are TGTGCCAGCAGCTCTACTCGGGAGGTAGCCGACTATGGCTACACCTTC. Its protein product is CASSSTREVADYGYTF.

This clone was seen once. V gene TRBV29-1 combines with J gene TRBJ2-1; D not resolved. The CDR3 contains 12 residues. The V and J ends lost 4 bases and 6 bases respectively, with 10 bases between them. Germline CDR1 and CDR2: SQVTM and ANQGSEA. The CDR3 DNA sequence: TGCAGCGTTGTCGAGACAATCAATGAGCAGTTCTTC. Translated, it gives CSVVETINEQFF.

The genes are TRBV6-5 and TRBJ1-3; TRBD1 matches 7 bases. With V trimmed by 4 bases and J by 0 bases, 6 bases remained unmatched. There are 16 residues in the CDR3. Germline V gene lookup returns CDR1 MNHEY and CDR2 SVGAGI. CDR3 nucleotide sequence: TGTGCCAGCAGTTGGGGACAGTCAAGCTCTGGAAACACCATATATTTT. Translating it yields CASSWGQSSSGNTIYF.

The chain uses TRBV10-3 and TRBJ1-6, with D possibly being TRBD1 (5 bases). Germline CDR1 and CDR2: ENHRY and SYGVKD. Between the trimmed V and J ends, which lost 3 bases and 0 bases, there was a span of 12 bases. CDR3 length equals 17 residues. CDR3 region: CAISDSRADSYNSPLHF. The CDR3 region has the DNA TGTGCCATCAGTGACTCCAGGGCCGACTCCTATAATTCACCCCTCCACTTT.

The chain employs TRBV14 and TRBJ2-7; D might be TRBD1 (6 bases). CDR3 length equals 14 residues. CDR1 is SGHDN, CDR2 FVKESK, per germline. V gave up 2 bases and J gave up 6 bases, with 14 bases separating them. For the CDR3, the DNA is TGTGCCAGCAGCCAATCGACAGGCGTCTCCGAGCAGTACTTC. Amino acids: CASSQSTGVSEQYF.

The CDR3 sequence is CASSQDRGLQETQYF. In DNA, the CDR3 is TGCGCCAGCAGCCAAGATAGGGGGCTACAAGAGACCCAGTACTTC. This chain connects TRBV4-1 to TRBJ2-5; 7 bases align to TRBD1. Germline CDR1 reads MGHRA; CDR2 reads YSYEKL. There are 15 residues in the CDR3. Trimming cost V 0 bases and J 2 bases; bases outside gene matches: 3.

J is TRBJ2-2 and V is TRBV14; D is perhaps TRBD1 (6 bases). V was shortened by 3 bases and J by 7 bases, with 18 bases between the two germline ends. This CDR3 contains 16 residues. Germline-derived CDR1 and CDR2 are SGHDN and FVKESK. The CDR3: CASSHGLWGPVGELFF. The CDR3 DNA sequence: TGTGCCAGCAGCCATGGCTTGTGGGGGCCGGTCGGGGAGCTGTTTTTT.

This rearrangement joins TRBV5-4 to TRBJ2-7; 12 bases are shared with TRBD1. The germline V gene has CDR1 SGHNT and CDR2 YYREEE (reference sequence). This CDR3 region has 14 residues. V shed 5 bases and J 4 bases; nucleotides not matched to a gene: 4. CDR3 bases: TGTGCCAGCAGTCGGGACAGGGGGCCGTACGAGCAGTACTTC. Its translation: CASSRDRGPYEQYF.

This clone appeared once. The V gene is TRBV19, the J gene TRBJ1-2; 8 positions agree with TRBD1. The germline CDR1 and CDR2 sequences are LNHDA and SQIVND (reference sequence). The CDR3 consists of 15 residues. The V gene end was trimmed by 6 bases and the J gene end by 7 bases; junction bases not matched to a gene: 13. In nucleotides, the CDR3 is TGTGCCAGTAGACCCGGACAGGGACGAGGGAGTGGCTACACCTTC. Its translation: CASRPGQGRGSGYTF.

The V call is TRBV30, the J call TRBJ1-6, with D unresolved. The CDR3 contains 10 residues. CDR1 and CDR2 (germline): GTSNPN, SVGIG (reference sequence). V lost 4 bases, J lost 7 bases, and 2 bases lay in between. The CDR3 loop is CAWTNSPLHF. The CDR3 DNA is TGTGCCTGGACAAATTCACCCCTCCACTTT.

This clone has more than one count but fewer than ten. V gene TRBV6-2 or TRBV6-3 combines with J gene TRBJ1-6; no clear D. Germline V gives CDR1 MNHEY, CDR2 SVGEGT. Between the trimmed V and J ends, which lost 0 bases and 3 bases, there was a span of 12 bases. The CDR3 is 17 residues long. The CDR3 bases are TGTGCCAGCAGTTACTCTCCCCTGTCGTACTATAATTCACCCCTCCACTTT. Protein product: CASSYSPLSYYNSPLHF.

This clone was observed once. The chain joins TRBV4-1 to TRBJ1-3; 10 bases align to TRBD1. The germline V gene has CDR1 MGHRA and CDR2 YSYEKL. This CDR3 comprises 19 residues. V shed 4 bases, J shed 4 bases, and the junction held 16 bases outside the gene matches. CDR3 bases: TGCGCCAGCAGCCCTCGACCGACAGGGGGCAACGTGGCCGGAAACACCATATATTTT. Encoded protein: CASSPRPTGGNVAGNTIYF.

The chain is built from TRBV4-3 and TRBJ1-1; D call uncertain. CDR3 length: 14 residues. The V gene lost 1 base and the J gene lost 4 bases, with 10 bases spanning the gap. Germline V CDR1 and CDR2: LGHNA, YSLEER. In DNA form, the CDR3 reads TGCGCCAGCAGCCAAGCCGGGGTGTTCACTGAAGCTTTCTTT. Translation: CASSQAGVFTEAFF.

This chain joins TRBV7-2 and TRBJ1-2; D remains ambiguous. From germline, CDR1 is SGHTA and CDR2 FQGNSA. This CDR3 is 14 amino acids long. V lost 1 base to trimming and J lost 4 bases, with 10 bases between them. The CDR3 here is CASSLDEGTYGYTF. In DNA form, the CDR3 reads TGTGCCAGCAGCTTAGACGAGGGAACCTATGGCTACACCTTC.

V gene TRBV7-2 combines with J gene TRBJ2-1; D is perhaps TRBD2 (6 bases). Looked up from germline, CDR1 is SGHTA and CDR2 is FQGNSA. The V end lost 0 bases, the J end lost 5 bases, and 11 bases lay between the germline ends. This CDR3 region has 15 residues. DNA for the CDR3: TGTGCCAGCAGCTTAGCGAGACTAGATCACAATGAGCAGTTCTTC. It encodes CASSLARLDHNEQFF.

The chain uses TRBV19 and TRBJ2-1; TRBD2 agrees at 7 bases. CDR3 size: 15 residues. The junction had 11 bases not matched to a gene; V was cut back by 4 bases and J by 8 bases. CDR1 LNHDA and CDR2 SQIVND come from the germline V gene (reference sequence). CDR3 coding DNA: TGTGCCAGTAGTAATGGGGGGGGACCGTTACATGAGCAGTTCTTC. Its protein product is CASSNGGGPLHEQFF.

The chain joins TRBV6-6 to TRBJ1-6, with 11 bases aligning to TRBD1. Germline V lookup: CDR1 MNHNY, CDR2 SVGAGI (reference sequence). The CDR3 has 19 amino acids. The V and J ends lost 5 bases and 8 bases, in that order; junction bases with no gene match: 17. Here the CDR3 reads CASSPLDGTGGIWDSPLHF. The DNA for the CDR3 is TGTGCCAGCAGTCCGTTAGATGGGACAGGGGGGATATGGGATTCACCCCTCCACTTT.

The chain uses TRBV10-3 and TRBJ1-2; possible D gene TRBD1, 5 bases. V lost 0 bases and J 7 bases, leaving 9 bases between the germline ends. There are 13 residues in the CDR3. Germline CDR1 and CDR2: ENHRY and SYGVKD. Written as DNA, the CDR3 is TGTGCCATCAGTGAGTCGAGTGGGGCTGGCTACACCTTC. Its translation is CAISESSGAGYTF.

The CDR3 region is CAISESQQPGVSQYF. The CDR3, as DNA: TGTGCCATCAGTGAGTCGCAACAGCCAGGGGTCTCCCAGTACTTC. This chain uses TRBV10-3 with TRBJ2-5; weak D call: TRBD1 (6 bases). Germline CDR1 is ENHRY and CDR2 is SYGVKD. Trimming took 0 bases from V and 9 from J, leaving 17 bases between them. The CDR3 loop spans 15 amino acids.

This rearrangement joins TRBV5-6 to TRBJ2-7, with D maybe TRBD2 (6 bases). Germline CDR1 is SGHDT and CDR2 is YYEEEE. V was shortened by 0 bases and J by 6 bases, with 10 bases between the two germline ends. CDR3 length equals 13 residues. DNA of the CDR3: TGTGCCAGCAGCTTGGCACGGAGGGGCGAGCAGTACTTC. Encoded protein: CASSLARRGEQYF.

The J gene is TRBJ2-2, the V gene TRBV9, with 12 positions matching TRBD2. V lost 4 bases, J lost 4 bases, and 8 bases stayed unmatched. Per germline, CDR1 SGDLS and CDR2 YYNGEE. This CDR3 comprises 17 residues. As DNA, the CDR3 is TGTGCCAGCAGCCCTTCCGGACTAGCGGGGATCACCGGGGAGCTGTTTTTT. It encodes CASSPSGLAGITGELFF. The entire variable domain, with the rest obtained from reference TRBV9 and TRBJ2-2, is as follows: DSGVTQTPKHLITATGQRVTLRCSPRSGDLSVYWYQQSLDQGLQFLIQYYNGEERAKGNILERFSAQQFPDLHSELNLSSLELGDSALYFCASSPSGLAGITGELFFGEGSRLTVL.

In nucleotides, the CDR3 is TGCGCCAGCAGCCCTTACAGGGGGCGGAATGAAAAACTGTTTTTT. This encodes CASSPYRGRNEKLFF. The chain is built from TRBV4-3 and TRBJ1-4; TRBD1 aligns across 9 bases. CDR1 and CDR2 from the germline V gene are LGHNA and YSLEER. The CDR3 totals 15 residues. V shed 4 bases, J shed 5 bases, and the junction held 5 bases outside the gene matches.

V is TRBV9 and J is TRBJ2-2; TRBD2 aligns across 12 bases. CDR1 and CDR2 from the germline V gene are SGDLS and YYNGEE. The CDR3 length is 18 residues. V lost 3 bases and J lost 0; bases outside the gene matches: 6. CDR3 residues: CASSARLAGEPNTGELFF. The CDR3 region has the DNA TGTGCCAGCAGCGCCAGACTAGCGGGGGAACCGAACACCGGGGAGCTGTTTTTT. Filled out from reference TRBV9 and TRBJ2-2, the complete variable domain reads DSGVTQTPKHLITATGQRVTLRCSPRSGDLSVYWYQQSLDQGLQFLIQYYNGEERAKGNILERFSAQQFPDLHSELNLSSLELGDSALYFCASSARLAGEPNTGELFFGEGSRLTVL.

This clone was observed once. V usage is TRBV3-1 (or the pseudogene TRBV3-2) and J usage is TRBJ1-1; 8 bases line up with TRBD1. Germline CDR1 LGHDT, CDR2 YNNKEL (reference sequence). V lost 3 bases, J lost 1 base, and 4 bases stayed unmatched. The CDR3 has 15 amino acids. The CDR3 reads CASSQEGQANTEAFF. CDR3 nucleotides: TGTGCCAGCAGCCAGGAGGGACAGGCGAACACTGAAGCTTTCTTT.